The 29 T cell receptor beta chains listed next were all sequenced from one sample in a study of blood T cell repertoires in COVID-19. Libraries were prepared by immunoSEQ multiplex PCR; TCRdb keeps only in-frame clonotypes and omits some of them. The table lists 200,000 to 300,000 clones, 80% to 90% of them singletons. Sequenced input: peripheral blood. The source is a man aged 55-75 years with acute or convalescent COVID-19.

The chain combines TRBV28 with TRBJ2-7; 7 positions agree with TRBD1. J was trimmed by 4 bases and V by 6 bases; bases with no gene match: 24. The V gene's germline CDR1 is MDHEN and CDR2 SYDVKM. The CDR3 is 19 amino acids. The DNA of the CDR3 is TGTGCCAGCAGCCTCCGACAGGGCGGAGTCTTCCGCGGCATTTACGAGCAGTACTTC. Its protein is CASSLRQGGVFRGIYEQYF.

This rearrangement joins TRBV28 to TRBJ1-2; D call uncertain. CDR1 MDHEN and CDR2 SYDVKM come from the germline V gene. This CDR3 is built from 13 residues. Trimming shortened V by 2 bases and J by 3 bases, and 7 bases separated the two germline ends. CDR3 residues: CASSLRTYYGYTF. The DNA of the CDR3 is TGTGCCAGCAGTTTAAGGACTTACTATGGCTACACCTTC.

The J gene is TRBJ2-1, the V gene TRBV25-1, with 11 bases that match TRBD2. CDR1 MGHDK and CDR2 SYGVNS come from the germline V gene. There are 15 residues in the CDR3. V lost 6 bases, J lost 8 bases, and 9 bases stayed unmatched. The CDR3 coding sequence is TGTGCCAGCAGAGTAGCGGGAGGGCCCCTCGATGAGCAGTTCTTC. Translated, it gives CASRVAGGPLDEQFF.

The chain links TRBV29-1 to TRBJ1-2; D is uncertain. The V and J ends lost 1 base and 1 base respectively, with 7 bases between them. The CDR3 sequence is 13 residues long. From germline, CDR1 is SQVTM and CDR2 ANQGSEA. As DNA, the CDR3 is TGCAGCGTTGAAGTTCGGTATAACTATGGCTACACCTTC. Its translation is CSVEVRYNYGYTF.

CDR3 sequence: CASSSFGTSGRNEQFF. CDR3 in DNA: TGTGCCAGCAGCTCTTTTGGGACTAGCGGGAGAAATGAGCAGTTCTTC. V is TRBV7-3 and J is TRBJ2-1, with TRBD2 matching 14 bases. The V segment lost 4 bases and the J segment 7 bases; nucleotides outside the gene matches: 6. From germline, CDR1 is SGHTA and CDR2 FQGTGA. This CDR3 has 16 residues. Using reference TRBV7-3 and TRBJ2-1 for the parts outside the CDR3, the full variable domain is GAGVSQTPSNKVTEKGKYVELRCDPISGHTALYWYRQSLGQGPEFLIYFQGTGAADDSGLPNDRFFAVRPEGSVSTLKIQRTERGDSAVYLCASSSFGTSGRNEQFFGPGTRLTVL.

For the CDR3, the DNA is TGTGCCAGCAGCCAACTAAGGAGTGAGCAGTTCTTC. Its protein is CASSQLRSEQFF. The gene calls are TRBV3-1 (or the pseudogene TRBV3-2) and TRBJ2-1; D is unresolved. This CDR3 has 12 residues. In germline, CDR1 is LGHDT, CDR2 YNNKEL (reference sequence). Trimming left V 2 bases short and J 9 bases short, with 8 bases between.

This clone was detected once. CDR3 residues: CASSFGGTGNQPQHF. CDR3 DNA sequence: TGTGCCAGCAGCTTCGGCGGGACAGGGAATCAGCCCCAGCATTTT. The chain couples TRBV7-9 to TRBJ1-5, with 9 bases matching TRBD1. CDR3 length: 15 residues. Germline V gene sequence: CDR1 SEHNR, CDR2 FQNEAQ (reference sequence). V shed 3 bases, J shed 4 bases, and the junction held 4 bases outside the gene matches.

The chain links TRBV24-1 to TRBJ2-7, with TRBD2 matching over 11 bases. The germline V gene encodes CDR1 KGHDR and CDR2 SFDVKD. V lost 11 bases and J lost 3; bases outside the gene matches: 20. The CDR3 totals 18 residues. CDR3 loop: CANQTPGLAAQEGYEQYF. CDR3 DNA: TGTGCCAACCAGACCCCGGGACTAGCGGCCCAGGAGGGCTACGAGCAGTACTTC.

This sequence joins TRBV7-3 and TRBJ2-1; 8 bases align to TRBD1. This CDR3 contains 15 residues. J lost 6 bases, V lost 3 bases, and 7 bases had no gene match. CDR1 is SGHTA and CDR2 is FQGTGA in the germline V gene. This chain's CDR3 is CASSLALTGVNEQFF. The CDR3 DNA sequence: TGTGCCAGCAGCTTGGCCCTGACAGGGGTCAATGAGCAGTTCTTC. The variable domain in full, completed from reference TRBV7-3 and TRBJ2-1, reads GAGVSQTPSNKVTEKGKYVELRCDPISGHTALYWYRQSLGQGPEFLIYFQGTGAADDSGLPNDRFFAVRPEGSVSTLKIQRTERGDSAVYLCASSLALTGVNEQFFGPGTRLTVL.

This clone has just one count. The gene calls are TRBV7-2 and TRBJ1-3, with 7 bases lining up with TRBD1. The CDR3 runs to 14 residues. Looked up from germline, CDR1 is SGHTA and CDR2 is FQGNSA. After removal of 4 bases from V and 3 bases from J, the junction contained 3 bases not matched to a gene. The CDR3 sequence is CASSSWTGGNTIYF. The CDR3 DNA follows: TGTGCCAGCAGCTCGTGGACAGGTGGAAACACCATATATTTT.

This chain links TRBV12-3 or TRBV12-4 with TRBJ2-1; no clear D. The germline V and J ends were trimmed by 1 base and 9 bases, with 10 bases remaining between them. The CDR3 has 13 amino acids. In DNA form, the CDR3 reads TGTGCCAGCAGTTTAGTGGTGTTCGGTGAGCAGTTCTTC. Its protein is CASSLVVFGEQFF.

The CDR3 sequence is CAGGSAGTQETQYF. The CDR3 region has the DNA TGTGCCGGCGGGAGCGCGGGGACCCAAGAGACCCAGTACTTC. The chain recombines TRBV5-4 with TRBJ2-5; TRBD2 matches at 7 bases. There are 14 residues in the CDR3. V shed 10 bases, J shed 1 base, and the junction held 10 bases outside the gene matches. The V gene's germline CDR1 is SGHNT and CDR2 YYREEE (reference sequence).

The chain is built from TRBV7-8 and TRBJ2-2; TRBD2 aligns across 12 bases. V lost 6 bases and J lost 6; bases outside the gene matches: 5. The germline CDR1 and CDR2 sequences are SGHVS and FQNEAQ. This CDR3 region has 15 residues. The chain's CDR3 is CASSPTSGRPGELFF. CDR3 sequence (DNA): TGTGCCAGCAGTCCCACTAGCGGGAGGCCCGGGGAGCTGTTTTTT.

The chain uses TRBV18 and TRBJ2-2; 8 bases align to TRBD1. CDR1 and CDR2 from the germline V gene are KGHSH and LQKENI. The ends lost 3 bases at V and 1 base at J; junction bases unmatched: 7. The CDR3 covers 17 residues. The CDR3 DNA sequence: TGTGCCAGCTCACCCCGGACAGGGAACCTGAACACCGGGGAGCTGTTTTTT. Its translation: CASSPRTGNLNTGELFF.

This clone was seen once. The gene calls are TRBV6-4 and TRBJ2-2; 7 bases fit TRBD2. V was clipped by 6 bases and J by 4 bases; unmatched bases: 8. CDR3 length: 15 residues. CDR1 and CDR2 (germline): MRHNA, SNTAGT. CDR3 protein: CASSPLGGITGELFF. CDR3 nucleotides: TGTGCCAGCAGCCCCTTGGGGGGGATCACCGGGGAGCTGTTTTTT.

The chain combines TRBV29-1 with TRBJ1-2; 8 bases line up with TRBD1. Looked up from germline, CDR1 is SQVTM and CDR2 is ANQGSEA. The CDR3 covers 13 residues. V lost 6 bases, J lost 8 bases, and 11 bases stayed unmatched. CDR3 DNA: TGCAGCGTCGTCCCTCCGGACAGGGACGGCTACACCTTC. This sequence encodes CSVVPPDRDGYTF.

CDR3 sequence (DNA): TGCAGCGTCTCGGGACTCAGGAACACTGAAGCTTTCTTT. Translating gives CSVSGLRNTEAFF. This chain links TRBV29-1 with TRBJ1-1; D is perhaps TRBD1 (5 bases). Germline CDR1 is SQVTM and CDR2 is ANQGSEA. Trimming took off 6 bases at V and 1 base at J, with 12 bases between the two ends. The CDR3 extends over 13 amino acids.

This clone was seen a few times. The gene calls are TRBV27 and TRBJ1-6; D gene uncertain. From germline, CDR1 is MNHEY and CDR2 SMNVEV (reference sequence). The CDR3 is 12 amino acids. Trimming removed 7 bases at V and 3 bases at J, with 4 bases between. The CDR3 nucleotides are TGTGCCAGCACTAGCTATAATTCACCCCTCCACTTT. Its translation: CASTSYNSPLHF.

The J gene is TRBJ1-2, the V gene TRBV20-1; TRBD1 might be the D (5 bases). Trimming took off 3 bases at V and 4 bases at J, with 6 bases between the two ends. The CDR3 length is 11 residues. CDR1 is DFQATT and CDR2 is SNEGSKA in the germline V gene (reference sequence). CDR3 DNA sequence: TGCAGTGCTAGTGACAGCTATGGCTACACCTTC. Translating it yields CSASDSYGYTF.

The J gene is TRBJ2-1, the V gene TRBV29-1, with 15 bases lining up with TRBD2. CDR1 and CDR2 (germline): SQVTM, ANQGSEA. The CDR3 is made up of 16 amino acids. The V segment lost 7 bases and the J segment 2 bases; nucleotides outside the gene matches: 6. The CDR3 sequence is CSAAGTSGRPYNEQFF. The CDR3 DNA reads TGCAGCGCCGCTGGGACTAGCGGGAGGCCCTACAATGAGCAGTTCTTC.

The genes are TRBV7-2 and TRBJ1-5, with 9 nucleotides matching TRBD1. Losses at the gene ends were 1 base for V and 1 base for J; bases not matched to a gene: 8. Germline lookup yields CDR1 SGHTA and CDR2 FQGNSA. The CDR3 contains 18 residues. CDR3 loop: CASSLVGQGRRSNQPQHF. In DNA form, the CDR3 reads TGTGCCAGCAGCTTAGTTGGACAGGGGAGGAGGAGCAATCAGCCCCAGCATTTT.

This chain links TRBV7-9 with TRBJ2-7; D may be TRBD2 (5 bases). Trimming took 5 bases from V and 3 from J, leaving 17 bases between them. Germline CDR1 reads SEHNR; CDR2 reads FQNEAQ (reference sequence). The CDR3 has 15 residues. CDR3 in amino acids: CASSIPNLGDYEQYF. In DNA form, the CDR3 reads TGTGCCAGCAGCATCCCAAATCTGGGAGACTACGAGCAGTACTTC.

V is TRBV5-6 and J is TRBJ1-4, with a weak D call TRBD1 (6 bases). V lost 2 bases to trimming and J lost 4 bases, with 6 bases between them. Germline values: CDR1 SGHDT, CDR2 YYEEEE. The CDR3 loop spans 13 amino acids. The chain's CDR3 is CASSLGGNEKLFF. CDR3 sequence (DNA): TGTGCCAGCAGCTTAGGGGGTAATGAAAAACTGTTTTTT.

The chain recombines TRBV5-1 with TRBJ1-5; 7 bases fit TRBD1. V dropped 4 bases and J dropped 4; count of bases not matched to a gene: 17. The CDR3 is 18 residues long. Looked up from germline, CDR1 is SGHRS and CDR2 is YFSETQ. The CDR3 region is CASSVRRIMDRRNQPQHF. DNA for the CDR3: TGCGCCAGCAGCGTGAGAAGGATCATGGACAGGAGGAATCAGCCCCAGCATTTT. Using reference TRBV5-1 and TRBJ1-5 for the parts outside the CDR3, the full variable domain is KAGVTQTPRYLIKTRGQQVTLSCSPISGHRSVSWYQQTPGQGLQFLFEYFSETQRNKGNFPGRFSGRQFSNSRSEMNVSTLELGDSALYLCASSVRRIMDRRNQPQHFGDGTRLSIL.

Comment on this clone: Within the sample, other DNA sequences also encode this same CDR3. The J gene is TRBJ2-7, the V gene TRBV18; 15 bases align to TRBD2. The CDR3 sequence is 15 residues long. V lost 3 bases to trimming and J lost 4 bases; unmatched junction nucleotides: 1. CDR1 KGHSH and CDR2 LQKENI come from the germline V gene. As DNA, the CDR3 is TGTGCCAGCTCACCGGGACTAGCGGGAGGATACGAGCAGTACTTC. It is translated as CASSPGLAGGYEQYF.

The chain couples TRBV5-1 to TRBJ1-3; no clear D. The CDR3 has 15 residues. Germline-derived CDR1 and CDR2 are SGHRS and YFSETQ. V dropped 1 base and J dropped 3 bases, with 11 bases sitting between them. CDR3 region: CASSLSATVGNTIYF. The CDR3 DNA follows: TGCGCCAGCAGCTTGTCGGCAACAGTTGGAAACACCATATATTTT. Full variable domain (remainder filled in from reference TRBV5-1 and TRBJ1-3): KAGVTQTPRYLIKTRGQQVTLSCSPISGHRSVSWYQQTPGQGLQFLFEYFSETQRNKGNFPGRFSGRQFSNSRSEMNVSTLELGDSALYLCASSLSATVGNTIYFGEGSWLTVV.

CDR3 nucleotides: TGTGCCATCAGTGTACAGGGTCCGAACACTGAAGCTTTCTTT. Translating it yields CAISVQGPNTEAFF. The V and J genes are TRBV10-3 and TRBJ1-1; D might be TRBD1 (6 bases). V lost 4 bases and J lost 1, with 10 bases in between. The CDR3 covers 14 residues. Germline lookup yields CDR1 ENHRY and CDR2 SYGVKD.

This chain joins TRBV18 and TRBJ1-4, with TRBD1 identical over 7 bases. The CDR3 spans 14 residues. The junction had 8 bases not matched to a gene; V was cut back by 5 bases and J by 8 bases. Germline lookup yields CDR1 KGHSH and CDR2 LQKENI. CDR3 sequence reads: CASSFGQVGEKLFF. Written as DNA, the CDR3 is TGTGCCAGCTCATTCGGACAGGTTGGGGAAAAACTGTTTTTT.

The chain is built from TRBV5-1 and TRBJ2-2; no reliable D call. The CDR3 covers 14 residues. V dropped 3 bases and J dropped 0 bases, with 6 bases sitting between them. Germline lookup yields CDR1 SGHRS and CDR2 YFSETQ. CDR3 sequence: CASSSQANTGELFF. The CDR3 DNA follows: TGCGCCAGCAGCTCACAAGCGAACACCGGGGAGCTGTTTTTT.